This TCR beta chain emerged from a study of immune evolution from preneoplasia to lung adenocarcinoma. Germline V gene lookup returns CDR1 MDHEN and CDR2 SYDVKM. There are 15 residues in the CDR3. V lost 3 bases, J lost 6 bases, and 10 bases stayed unmatched. Some clones are missing from TCRdb's copy, which holds only in-frame ones; the method was immunoSEQ multiplex PCR. The sample yields about 4,300 clones, about 91% seen once. Patient tissue came from resections in Japan or China, 2014–2017. The sequence derives from a person aged 55 to 79 with lung adenocarcinoma. The chain joins TRBV28 to TRBJ2-7; TRBD1 agrees at 8 bases. The sequenced sample was FFPE lung adenocarcinoma in situ tissue. In DNA, the CDR3 is TGTGCCAGCAGTTTCCAGACAGGGGTAAAACGCGAGCAGTACTTC. Its protein product is CASSFQTGVKREQYF.